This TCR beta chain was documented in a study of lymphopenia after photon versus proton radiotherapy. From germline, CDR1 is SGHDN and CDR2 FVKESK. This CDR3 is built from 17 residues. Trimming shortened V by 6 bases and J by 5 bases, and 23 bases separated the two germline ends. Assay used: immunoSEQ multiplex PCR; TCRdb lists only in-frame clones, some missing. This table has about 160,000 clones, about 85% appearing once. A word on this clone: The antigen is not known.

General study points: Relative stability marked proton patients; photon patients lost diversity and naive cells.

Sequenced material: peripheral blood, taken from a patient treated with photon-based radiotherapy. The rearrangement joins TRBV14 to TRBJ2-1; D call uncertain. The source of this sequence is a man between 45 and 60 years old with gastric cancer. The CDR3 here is CASSPWVGRVPNNEQFF. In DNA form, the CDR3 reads TGTGCCAGCAGTCCGTGGGTAGGCCGAGTTCCTAACAATGAGCAGTTCTTC.